This T cell receptor (beta chain) was documented in a study of blood T cell repertoires in COVID-19 (dated by TCRdb to about 2020). Regarding the complete study: Samples from collaborators originated in the United States, Italy and Spain and spanned both the acute and convalescent phases of COVID-19. The material from the prospective study consisted of cDNA or gDNA derived from T cells, B-cell-depleted T cells, or PBMCs. Deeply sampled blood TCRbeta repertoires from subjects exposed to, actively infected with, or recovered from COVID-19 were included in the dataset. The repertoires were released in a freely available public database meant as a resource for research on the immune response to SARS-CoV-2. Samples came from the ongoing ImmuneRACE study (first 160 participants) plus 1,254 subjects from 6 global collaborators. Sample metadata almost always included a de-identified subject ID, COVID-19 status, age in years and sex. Where HLA class I and class II types were available, the types were taken from metadata supplied by the sample provider, not from assay-based typing.

The investigation overall reported the following: Clinical and demographic metadata were provided uncurated, with the amount varying by source and participant.

To note about this clone: No cognate antigen has been identified for it. No per-base quality is available; no much larger clone lies one base away.

One collaborating source in Seattle enrolled patients during active infection and followed them longitudinally through the course of disease. Each collaborating institution followed its own protocols to collect whole blood in K2EDTA tubes. Collaborator samples were shipped for TCRbeta analysis as frozen whole blood, isolated PBMCs, or DNA extracted from either sample type. TCRbeta CDR3 regions were amplified from genomic DNA using the immunoSEQ Assay, a bias-controlled multiplex PCR. The study's processing was this. The number of nucleated cells in each sample was estimated from the amplification of reference gene primers within the assay. Sequence reads were collapsed and filtered to measure the absolute abundance of every unique TCRbeta CDR3 rearrangement. For each sample, productive Simpson clonality was calculated as the square root of Simpson's diversity index over productive rearrangements. Sourced from immuneACCESS, this table was stored by TCRdb with only in-frame sequences that have V and J called. A share of the clones is absent; for the studies checked, an unresolved V gene accounts for under half, and the remainder has no known explanation. The DNA gave D and trimming, while V, J and clone size come from that table. This sample gives approximately 500,000 clones in total; around 90% of them show up just once. Less than 9% of the sample comes from the top ten.

The receptor was derived from a woman aged 45-59 years with COVID-19, enrolled during active disease. The source material was peripheral blood.

The CDR3 corresponds to CASSFGQGDTGELFF. Read as DNA, the sequence is TGTGCCAGCAGCTTCGGACAGGGAGACACCGGGGAGCTGTTTTTT. The V gene is TRBV11-2 and the J gene is TRBJ2-2; 8 bases in between match TRBD1. Trimming takes 3 bases off V and 3 bases off J; junction bases not matched to a gene: 3. Reading the germline V gene gives CDR1 SGHAT and CDR2 FQNNGV. Its CDR3 holds 15 amino acids, cysteine through phenylalanine. Only CDR3 DNA is held: 45 bases, read in frame from base 1.